Listed below are T cell receptor beta chains from one sample, sequenced in a study of shared clonotypes between healthy human individuals. Sequencing was performed with immunoSEQ multiplex PCR; in TCRdb, only in-frame clones are kept and a portion is missing. The sample includes some 690,000 clones, 90% of them seen just once. What was sequenced was memory CD8+ T cells from PBMCs. The origin of the receptors is a man aged 18 to 35 in good health. Some clones in this sample may be carry-over from other donors' samples. Each CDR3 is given with its conserved first and last residue. Clone size appears in some rows only: once, few, many, or a class for an expanded clone.

abundance	v_gene	j_gene	CDR3aa
few	TRBV4-1	TRBJ1-1	CASSHPYLGTEAFF
-	TRBV10-2	TRBJ2-7	CASSEYPTNQYF
-	TRBV11-3	TRBJ1-5	CASSLEALDQPQHF
-	TRBV12-5	TRBJ2-1	CASGNAYNEQFF
-	TRBV19	TRBJ2-2	CASSPTAAGELFF
-	TRBV28	TRBJ2-7	CASSLDRGSEQYF
-	TRBV6-5	TRBJ2-1	CAGQAGPYNEQFF
few	TRBV5-4	TRBJ1-2	CASSFFRDRANYGYTF
-	TRBV15	TRBJ2-7	CATSRDQTSQDYEQYF
-	TRBV27	TRBJ2-7	CASSFSPGYEQYF
-	TRBV2	TRBJ2-7	CASKLTGAPYEQYF
-	TRBV25-1	TRBJ2-3	CASSGGRGRPDTQYF
-	TRBV25-1	TRBJ1-5	CASGEGHLQEDQPQHF
once	TRBV6-4	TRBJ1-1	CASSPGPDRSEAFF
-	TRBV5-5	TRBJ2-2	CASSTLAGGDTGELFF
-	TRBV28	TRBJ2-7	CASSPPVASSSYEQYF
-	TRBV6-7	TRBJ2-3	CASCTSGRDSTDTQYF
-	TRBV2	TRBJ2-3	CASSGSRGDTQYF
-	TRBV29-1	TRBJ2-2	CSASWQGADTGELFF
-	TRBV9	TRBJ2-2	CASSELAGVNTGELFF
-	TRBV5-1	TRBJ2-7	CASRQSGSPPYEQYF
once	TRBV15	TRBJ2-2	CATSQIGGGVTGELFF
-	TRBV7-6	TRBJ2-5	CASSPFGEAQETQYF
once	TRBV9	TRBJ2-7	CASSRSGTSGNEQYF
-	TRBV4-1	TRBJ2-3	CASSQFLASVNPPDTQYF
-	TRBV28	TRBJ1-1	CASRFRTSTEAFF
-	TRBV4-3	TRBJ2-3	CASSQGGVPSGTDTQYF
-	TRBV6-1	TRBJ2-3	CASSEAAGEGADTQYF
-	TRBV4-1	TRBJ2-2	CASSPPWRRNTGELFF
-	TRBV18	TRBJ1-4	CASSPVGKPNEKLFF
-	TRBV6-5	TRBJ2-2	CASSQPQWAGELFF
-	TRBV4-1	TRBJ2-7	CASSQDRGLSYEQYF
-	TRBV27	TRBJ1-5	CASSFQTGANQPQHF
-	TRBV4-3	TRBJ1-4	CASSQDQGPGGNEKLFF
-	TRBV19	TRBJ1-5	CASSILQSNQPQHF
once	TRBV4-1	TRBJ1-2	CASSQVHGYYGYTF
once	TRBV27	TRBJ2-7	CASALEGLAGYEQYF
-	TRBV5-1	TRBJ2-2	CASSLNTGELFF
-	TRBV7-9	TRBJ1-2	CASSSHPWTGNGYTF
-	TRBV10-3	TRBJ1-5	CAISEYPADQPQHF